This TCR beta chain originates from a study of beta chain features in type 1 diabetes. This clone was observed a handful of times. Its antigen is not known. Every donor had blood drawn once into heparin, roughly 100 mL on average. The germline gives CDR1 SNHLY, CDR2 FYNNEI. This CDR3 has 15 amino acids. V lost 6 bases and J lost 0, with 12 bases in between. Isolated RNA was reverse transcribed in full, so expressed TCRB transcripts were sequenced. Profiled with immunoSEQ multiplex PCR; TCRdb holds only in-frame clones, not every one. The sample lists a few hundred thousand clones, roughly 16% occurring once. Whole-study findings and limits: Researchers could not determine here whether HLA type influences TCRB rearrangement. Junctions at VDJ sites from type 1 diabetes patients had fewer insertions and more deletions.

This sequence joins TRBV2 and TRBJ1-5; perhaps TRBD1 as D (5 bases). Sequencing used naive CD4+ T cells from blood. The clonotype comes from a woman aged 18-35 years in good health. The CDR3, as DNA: TGTGCCAGCAGCCTCCAGGACATTAGCAATCAGCCCCAGCATTTT. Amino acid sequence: CASSLQDISNQPQHF.